These T cell receptor beta chains were read from a single sample in a study of T cell repertoires in cytomegalovirus infection. TCRdb itself ran the reads through MiXCR, one entry per CDR3 protein. The table has roughly 720,000 distinct CDR3 sequences, about a third seen once. Sequencing used PBMCs. These receptors all come from a human donor in good health (CMV status not recorded). Some clones in this sample may be carry-over from other donors' samples. Both conserved end residues are part of each CDR3. Part of the rows lack a size; the others show once, few, many or a class for expanded clones.

V: TRBV11-2
size: NA
CDR3: CASSSDTHYEQYF

V: TRBV28
size: NA
CDR3: CASSFDPPKSNQPQHF

V: TRBV12-3/TRBV12-4
size: many
CDR3: CASSRQGLKAFF

V: TRBV10-3
size: few
CDR3: CAIMRGQGASPHVREQYF

V: TRBV28
size: many
CDR3: CASSQTRGREDNGYTF

V: TRBV28
size: NA
CDR3: CASSSPQGTEAFF

V: TRBV28
size: NA
CDR3: CASSFLQGLGGSSAEQYF

V: TRBV10-3
size: NA
CDR3: CAIYPGPGANVLTF

V: TRBV20-1
size: NA
CDR3: CSVWTGGGETQYF

V: TRBV3-1
size: NA
CDR3: CASSQRQGSEQYF

V: TRBV12-3/TRBV12-4
size: NA
CDR3: CASSRPGTPSVTGELFF

V: TRBV29-1
size: many
CDR3: CSAGETQYF

V: TRBV7-2
size: NA
CDR3: CASSLAGVRSGNTIYF

V: TRBV19
size: few
CDR3: CASSIQGDSYQPQHF

V: TRBV18
size: NA
CDR3: CASSPGLDSEKLFF

V: TRBV5-1
size: few
CDR3: CASSWAPGQGANGYTF

V: TRBV7-2
size: few
CDR3: CASSLDLLNTEAFF

V: TRBV20-1
size: few
CDR3: CSARGAGWNTEAFF